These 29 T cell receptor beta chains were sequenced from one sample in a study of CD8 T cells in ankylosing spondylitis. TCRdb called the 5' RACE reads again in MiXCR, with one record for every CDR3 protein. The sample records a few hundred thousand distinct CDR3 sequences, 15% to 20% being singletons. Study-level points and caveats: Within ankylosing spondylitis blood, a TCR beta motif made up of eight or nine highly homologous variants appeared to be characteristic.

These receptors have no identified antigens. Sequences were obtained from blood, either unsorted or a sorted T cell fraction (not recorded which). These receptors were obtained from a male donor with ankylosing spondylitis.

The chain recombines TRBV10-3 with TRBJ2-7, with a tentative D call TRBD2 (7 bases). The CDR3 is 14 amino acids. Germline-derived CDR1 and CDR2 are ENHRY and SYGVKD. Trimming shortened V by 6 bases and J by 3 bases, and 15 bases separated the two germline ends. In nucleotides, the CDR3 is TGTGCCATCAGGGACGGACAGCGGGACTACGAGCAGTACTTC. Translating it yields CAIRDGQRDYEQYF.

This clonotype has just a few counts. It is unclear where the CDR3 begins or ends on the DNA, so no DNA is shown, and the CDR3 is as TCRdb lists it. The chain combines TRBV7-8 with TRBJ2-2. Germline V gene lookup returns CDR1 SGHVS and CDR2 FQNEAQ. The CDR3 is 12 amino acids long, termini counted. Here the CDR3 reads CASSFGAGELFF.

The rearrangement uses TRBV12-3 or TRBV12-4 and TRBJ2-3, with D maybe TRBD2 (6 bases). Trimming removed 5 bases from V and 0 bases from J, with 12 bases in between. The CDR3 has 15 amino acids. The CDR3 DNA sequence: TGTGCCAGCAGTGGAGGGGATTCTAGCACAGATACGCAGTATTTT. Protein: CASSGGDSSTDTQYF.

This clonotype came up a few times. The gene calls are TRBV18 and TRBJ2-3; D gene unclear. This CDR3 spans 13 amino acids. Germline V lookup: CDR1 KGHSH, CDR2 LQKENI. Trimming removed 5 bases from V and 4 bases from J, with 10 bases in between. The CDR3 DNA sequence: TGTGCCAGCTCAGTGGACGGCCCAGATACGCAGTATTTT. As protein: CASSVDGPDTQYF. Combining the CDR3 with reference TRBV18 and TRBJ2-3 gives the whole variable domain NAGVMQNPRHLVRRRGQEARLRCSPMKGHSHVYWYRQLPEEGLKFMVYLQKENIIDESGMPKERFSAEFPKEGPSILRIQQVVRGDSAAYFCASSVDGPDTQYFGPGTRLTVL.

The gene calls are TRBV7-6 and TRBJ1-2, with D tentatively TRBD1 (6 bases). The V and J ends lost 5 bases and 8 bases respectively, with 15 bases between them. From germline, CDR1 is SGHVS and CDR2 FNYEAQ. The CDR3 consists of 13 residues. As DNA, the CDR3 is TGTGCCAGCAGCCAGGGGTCACGGGGCGGCTACACCTTC. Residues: CASSQGSRGGYTF.

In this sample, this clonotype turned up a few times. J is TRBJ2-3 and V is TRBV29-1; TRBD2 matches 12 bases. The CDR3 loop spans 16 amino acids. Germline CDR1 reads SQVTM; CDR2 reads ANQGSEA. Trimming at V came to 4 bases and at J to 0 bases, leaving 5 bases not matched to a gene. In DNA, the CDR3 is TGCAGCGTTGTGACTAGCGGGGGCCAAAGCACAGATACGCAGTATTTT. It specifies CSVVTSGGQSTDTQYF.

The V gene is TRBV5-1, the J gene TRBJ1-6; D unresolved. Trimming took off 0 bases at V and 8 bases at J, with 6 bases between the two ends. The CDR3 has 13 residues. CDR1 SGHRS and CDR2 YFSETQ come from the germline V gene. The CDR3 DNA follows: TGCGCCAGCAGCTTGGAATCATATTCACCCCTCCACTTT. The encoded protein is CASSLESYSPLHF.

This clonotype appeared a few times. DNA for the CDR3: TGTGCCAGCAGCCCTGACGGAATTCAAAGGGAGACCCAGTACTTC. Translating gives CASSPDGIQRETQYF. V gene TRBV21-1 combines with J gene TRBJ2-5. TRBV21-1 is a known pseudogene. The CDR3 consists of 15 residues.

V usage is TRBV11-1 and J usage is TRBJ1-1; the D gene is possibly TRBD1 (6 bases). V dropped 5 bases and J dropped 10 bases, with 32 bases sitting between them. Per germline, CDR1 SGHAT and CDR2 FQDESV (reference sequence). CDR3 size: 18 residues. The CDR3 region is CASSAPLTGRTLTGGAFF. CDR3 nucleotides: TGTGCCAGCAGCGCCCCCCTGACAGGACGTACGTTAACCGGGGGAGCTTTCTTT. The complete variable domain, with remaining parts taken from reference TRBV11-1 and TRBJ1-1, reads EAEVAQSPRYKITEKSQAVAFWCDPISGHATLYWYRQILGQGPELLVQFQDESVVDDSQLPKDRFSAERLKGVDSTLKIQPAELGDSAMYLCASSAPLTGRTLTGGAFFGQGTRLTVV.

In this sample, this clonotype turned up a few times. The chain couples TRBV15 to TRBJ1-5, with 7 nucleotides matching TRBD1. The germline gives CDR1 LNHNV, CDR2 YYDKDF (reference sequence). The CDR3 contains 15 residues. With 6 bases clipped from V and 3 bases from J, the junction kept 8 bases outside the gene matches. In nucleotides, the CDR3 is TGTGCCACCAGTGTCGAGGGGGCTTACAATCAGCCCCAGCATTTT. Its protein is CATSVEGAYNQPQHF.

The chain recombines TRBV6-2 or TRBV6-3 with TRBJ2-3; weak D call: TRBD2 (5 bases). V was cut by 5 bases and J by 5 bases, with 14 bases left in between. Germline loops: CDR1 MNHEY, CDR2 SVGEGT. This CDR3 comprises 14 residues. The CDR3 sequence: CASSIGPEGDTQYF. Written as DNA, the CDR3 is TGTGCCAGCAGTATAGGCCCCGAGGGAGATACGCAGTATTTT.

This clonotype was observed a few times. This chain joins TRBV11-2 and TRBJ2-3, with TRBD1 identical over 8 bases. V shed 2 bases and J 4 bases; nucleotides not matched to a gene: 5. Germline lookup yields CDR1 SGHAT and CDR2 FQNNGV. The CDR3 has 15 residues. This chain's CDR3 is CASSLPTGVSDTQYF. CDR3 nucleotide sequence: TGTGCCAGCAGCTTACCGACAGGGGTGTCAGATACGCAGTATTTT.

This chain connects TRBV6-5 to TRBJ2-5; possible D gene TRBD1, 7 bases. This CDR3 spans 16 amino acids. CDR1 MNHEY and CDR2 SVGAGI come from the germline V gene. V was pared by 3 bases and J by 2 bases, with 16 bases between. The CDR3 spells CASSYGQGGMQETQYF. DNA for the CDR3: TGTGCCAGCAGTTATGGGCAGGGGGGAATGCAAGAGACCCAGTACTTC.

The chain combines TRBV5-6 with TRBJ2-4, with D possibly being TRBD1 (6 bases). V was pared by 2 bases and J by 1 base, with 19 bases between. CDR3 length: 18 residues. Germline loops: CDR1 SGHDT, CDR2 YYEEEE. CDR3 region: CASSLFQGMGAAKNIQYF. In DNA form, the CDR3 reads TGTGCCAGCAGCTTATTTCAGGGCATGGGGGCGGCCAAAAACATTCAGTACTTC.

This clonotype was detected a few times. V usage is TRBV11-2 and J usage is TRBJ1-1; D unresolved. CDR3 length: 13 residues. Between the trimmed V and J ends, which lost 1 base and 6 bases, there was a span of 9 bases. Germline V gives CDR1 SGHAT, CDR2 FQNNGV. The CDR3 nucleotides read TGTGCCAGCAGCTTAGGTGGAGGTTCTGAAGCTTTCTTT. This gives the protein CASSLGGGSEAFF.

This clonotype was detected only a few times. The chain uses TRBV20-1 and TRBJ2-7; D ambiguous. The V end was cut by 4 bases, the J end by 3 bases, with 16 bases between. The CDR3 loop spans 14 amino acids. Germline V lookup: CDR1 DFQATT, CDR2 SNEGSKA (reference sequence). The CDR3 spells CSATLLGPDYEQYF. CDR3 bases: TGCAGTGCTACACTTTTAGGACCCGACTACGAGCAGTACTTC.

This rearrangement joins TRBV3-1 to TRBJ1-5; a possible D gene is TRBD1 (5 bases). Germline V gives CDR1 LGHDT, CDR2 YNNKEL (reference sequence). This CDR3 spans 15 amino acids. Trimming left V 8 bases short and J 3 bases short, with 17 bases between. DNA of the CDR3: TGTGCCAGCTCTCCCGGTGAAGGGGTCAATCAGCCCCAGCATTTT. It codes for CASSPGEGVNQPQHF.

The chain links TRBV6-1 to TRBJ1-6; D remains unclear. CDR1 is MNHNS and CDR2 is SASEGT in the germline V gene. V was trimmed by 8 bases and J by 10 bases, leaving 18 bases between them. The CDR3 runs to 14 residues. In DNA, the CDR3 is TGTGCCAGCTCTATGAGTAGGGTTAACTCACCCCTCCACTTT. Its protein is CASSMSRVNSPLHF.

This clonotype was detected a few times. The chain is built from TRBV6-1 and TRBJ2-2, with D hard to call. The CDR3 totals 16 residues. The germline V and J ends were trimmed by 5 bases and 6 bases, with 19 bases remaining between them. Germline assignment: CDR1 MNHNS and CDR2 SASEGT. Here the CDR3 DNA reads TGTGCCAGCAGTCTGACCGGGTCATTAGGCTCCGGGGAGCTGTTTTTT. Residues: CASSLTGSLGSGELFF.

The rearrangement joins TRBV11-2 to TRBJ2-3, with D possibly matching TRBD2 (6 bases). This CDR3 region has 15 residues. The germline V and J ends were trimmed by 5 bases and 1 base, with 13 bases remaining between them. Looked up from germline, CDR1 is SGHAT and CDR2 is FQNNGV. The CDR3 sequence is CASSPRLVRTDTQYF. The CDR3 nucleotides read TGTGCCAGCAGCCCAAGACTAGTTCGCACAGATACGCAGTATTTT.

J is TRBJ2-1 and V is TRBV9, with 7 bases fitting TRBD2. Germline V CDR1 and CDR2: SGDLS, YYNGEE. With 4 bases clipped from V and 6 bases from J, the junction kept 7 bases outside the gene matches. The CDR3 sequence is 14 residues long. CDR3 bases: TGTGCCAGCAGCTTATCGCCGGGGGGCAATGAGCAGTTCTTC. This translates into CASSLSPGGNEQFF.

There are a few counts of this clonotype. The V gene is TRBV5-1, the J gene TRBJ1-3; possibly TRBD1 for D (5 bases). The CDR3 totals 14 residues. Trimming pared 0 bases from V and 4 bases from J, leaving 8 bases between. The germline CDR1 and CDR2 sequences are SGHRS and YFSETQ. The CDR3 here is CASSLEWGGNTIYF. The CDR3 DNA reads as TGCGCCAGCAGCTTGGAGTGGGGCGGAAACACCATATATTTT.

DNA for the CDR3: TGCAGTGCTAGAGAACGGGAGGGCCCCTACAATGAGCAGTTCTTC. Translation gives CSAREREGPYNEQFF. The rearrangement joins TRBV20-1 to TRBJ2-1; 8 bases line up with TRBD2. V trimming: 0 bases; J trimming: 2 bases; junction bases outside the gene matches: 3. The germline CDR1 and CDR2 sequences are DFQATT and SNEGSKA (reference sequence). The CDR3 is made up of 15 amino acids.

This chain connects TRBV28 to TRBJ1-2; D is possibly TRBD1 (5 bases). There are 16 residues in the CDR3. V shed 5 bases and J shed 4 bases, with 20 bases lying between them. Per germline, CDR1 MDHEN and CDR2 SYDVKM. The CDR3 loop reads CASSPAGTAEIYGYTF. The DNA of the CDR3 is TGTGCCAGCAGTCCCGCCGGGACTGCAGAGATCTATGGCTACACCTTC.

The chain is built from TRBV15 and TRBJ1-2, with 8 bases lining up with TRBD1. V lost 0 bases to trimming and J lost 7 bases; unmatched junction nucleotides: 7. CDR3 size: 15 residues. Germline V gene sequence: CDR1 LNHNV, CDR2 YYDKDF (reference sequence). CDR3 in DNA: TGTGCCACCAGCAGAGATAGGCAGGGGGCGCTTGGCTACACCTTC. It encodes CATSRDRQGALGYTF.

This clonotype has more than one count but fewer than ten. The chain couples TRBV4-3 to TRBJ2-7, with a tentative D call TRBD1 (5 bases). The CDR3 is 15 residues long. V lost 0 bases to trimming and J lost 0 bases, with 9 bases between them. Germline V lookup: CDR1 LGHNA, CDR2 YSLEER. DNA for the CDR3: TGCGCCAGCAGCCAAGACAGGGTGAGCTCCTACGAGCAGTACTTC. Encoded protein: CASSQDRVSSYEQYF.

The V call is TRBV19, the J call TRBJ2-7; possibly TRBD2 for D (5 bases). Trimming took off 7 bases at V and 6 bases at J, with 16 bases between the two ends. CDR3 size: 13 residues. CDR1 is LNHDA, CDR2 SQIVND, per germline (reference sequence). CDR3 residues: CASTALGGGEQYF. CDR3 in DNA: TGTGCCAGTACCGCTCTGGGCGGAGGCGAGCAGTACTTC.

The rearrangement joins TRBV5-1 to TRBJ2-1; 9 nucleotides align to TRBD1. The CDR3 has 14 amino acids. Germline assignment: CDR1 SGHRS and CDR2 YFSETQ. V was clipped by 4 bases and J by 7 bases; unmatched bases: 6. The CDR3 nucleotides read TGCGCCAGCAGCGCTGGGACAGGGTCAAATGAGCAGTTCTTC. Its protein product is CASSAGTGSNEQFF.

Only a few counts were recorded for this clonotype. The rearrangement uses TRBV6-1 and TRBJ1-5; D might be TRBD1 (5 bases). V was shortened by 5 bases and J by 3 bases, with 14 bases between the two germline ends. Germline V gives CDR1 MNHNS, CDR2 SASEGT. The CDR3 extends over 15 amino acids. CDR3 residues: CASSPWDGNNQPQHF. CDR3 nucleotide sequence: TGTGCCAGCAGTCCATGGGACGGAAACAATCAGCCCCAGCATTTT.